A selection of T cell receptor beta chains follows, all from one sample in a study of neurological immune-mediated disorders. Via MiXCR, TCRdb re-called the 5' RACE reads, giving one row per CDR3 protein. The table has about 55,000 distinct CDR3 sequences, 3.6% seen once. The specimen sequenced was PBMCs. The receptor source for this set is a man between 25 and 39 years old with multiple sclerosis. CDR3s include the opening cysteine and the closing phenylalanine or tryptophan. The order of the fields is V gene, J gene, D gene, clone size, CDR3 length, CDR3 DNA, CDR3 protein. The D gene is left open where the match is weak. For some rows the clone size is stated as once, few or many, or as a class when expanded; others skip it.

V gene: TRBV12-3/TRBV12-4; J gene: TRBJ2-2; D gene: .; clone size: many; CDR3 length: 16; CDR3 DNA: TGTGCCAGCAGTCGAGGGACGGTCTCGAACACCGGGGAGCTGTTTTTT; CDR3 protein: CASSRGTVSNTGELFF
V gene: TRBV27; J gene: TRBJ1-4; D gene: .; clone size: many; CDR3 length: 15; CDR3 DNA: TGTGCCAGCAGTTCAAAGGGTGGTTTGAGAGAAAAACTGTTTTTT; CDR3 protein: CASSSKGGLREKLFF
V gene: TRBV20-1; J gene: TRBJ2-5; D gene: TRBD2; clone size: many; CDR3 length: 14; CDR3 DNA: TGCAGTGCTGGGACTAGCGGGAGTGGAGAGACCCAGTACTTC; CDR3 protein: CSAGTSGSGETQYF
V gene: TRBV10-3; J gene: TRBJ1-2; D gene: .; clone size: many; CDR3 length: 15; CDR3 DNA: TGTGCCATCAGTGTCCTAACAGGGACGAGCTATGGCTACACCTTC; CDR3 protein: CAISVLTGTSYGYTF
V gene: TRBV29-1; J gene: TRBJ2-2; D gene: .; clone size: many; CDR3 length: 12; CDR3 DNA: TGCAGCGTTCAGGGTGACACCGGGGAGCTGTTTTTT; CDR3 protein: CSVQGDTGELFF
V gene: TRBV5-1; J gene: TRBJ1-1; D gene: .; clone size: many; CDR3 length: 16; CDR3 DNA: TGCGCCAGCAGCTTTACCTCAGGACCCCTGAACACTGAAGCTTTCTTT; CDR3 protein: CASSFTSGPLNTEAFF
V gene: TRBV12-3/TRBV12-4; J gene: TRBJ1-5; D gene: TRBD1; clone size: many; CDR3 length: 13; CDR3 DNA: TGTGCCAGCAGCGGGACAGGCAATCAGCCCCAGCATTTT; CDR3 protein: CASSGTGNQPQHF
V gene: TRBV6-5; J gene: TRBJ2-7; D gene: .; clone size: many; CDR3 length: 15; CDR3 DNA: TGTGCCAGCAGTTACCGTGGGGACGGGGGCGACGAGCAGTACTTC; CDR3 protein: CASSYRGDGGDEQYF
V gene: TRBV9; J gene: TRBJ1-2; D gene: .; clone size: many; CDR3 length: 16; CDR3 DNA: TGTGCCAGCAGCGTAGGAGGAGAGGGCACTAACTATGGCTACACCTTC; CDR3 protein: CASSVGGEGTNYGYTF
V gene: TRBV28; J gene: TRBJ2-7; D gene: .; clone size: many; CDR3 length: 13; CDR3 DNA: TGTGCCAGCAGTATTCAAGTATCCTACGAGCAGTACTTC; CDR3 protein: CASSIQVSYEQYF
V gene: TRBV10-3; J gene: TRBJ2-7; D gene: TRBD2; clone size: many; CDR3 length: 14; CDR3 DNA: TGTGCCATCAGTGAGGGCGGGGGGTTCTACGAGCAGTACTTC; CDR3 protein: CAISEGGGFYEQYF
V gene: TRBV6-6; J gene: TRBJ2-7; D gene: .; clone size: many; CDR3 length: 13; CDR3 DNA: TGTGCCAGCGTAAACAGGGATTCCTACGAGCAGTACTTC; CDR3 protein: CASVNRDSYEQYF
V gene: TRBV5-1; J gene: TRBJ1-2; D gene: .; clone size: many; CDR3 length: 14; CDR3 DNA: TGCGCCAGCAGCTTGGAATCCGTTAACTATGGCTACACCTTC; CDR3 protein: CASSLESVNYGYTF
V gene: TRBV10-3; J gene: TRBJ1-5; D gene: TRBD1; clone size: .; CDR3 length: 15; CDR3 DNA: TGTGCCATCAGTGAGCGGACAGGGGGCAATCAGCCCCAGAATTTT; CDR3 protein: CAISERTGGNQPQNF
V gene: TRBV7-6; J gene: TRBJ1-1; D gene: .; clone size: medium-sized; CDR3 length: 13; CDR3 DNA: TGTGCCAGCAGCTTAAGGCGGGGGGATTGGGCTTTCTTT; CDR3 protein: CASSLRRGDWAFF
V gene: TRBV5-6; J gene: TRBJ2-7; D gene: .; clone size: many; CDR3 length: 11; CDR3 DNA: TGTGCCAGCAGCTTCGCGAGGGAGCAGTACTTC; CDR3 protein: CASSFAREQYF
V gene: TRBV27; J gene: TRBJ1-2; D gene: .; clone size: many; CDR3 length: 18; CDR3 DNA: TGTGCCAGCAGTCCCCTCCCCATCATACAGGGAGAACCCAATGGCTACACCTTC; CDR3 protein: CASSPLPIIQGEPNGYTF
V gene: TRBV2; J gene: TRBJ1-2; D gene: TRBD1; clone size: many; CDR3 length: 14; CDR3 DNA: TGTGCCAGCAGTGGACAGGGGGCTAACTATGGCTACACCTTC; CDR3 protein: CASSGQGANYGYTF
V gene: TRBV20-1; J gene: TRBJ1-2; D gene: .; clone size: many; CDR3 length: 15; CDR3 DNA: TGCAGTGCTAGAGATCTGACTAAGGCTAACTATGGCTACACCTTC; CDR3 protein: CSARDLTKANYGYTF
V gene: TRBV7-9; J gene: TRBJ2-1; D gene: .; clone size: .; CDR3 length: 14; CDR3 DNA: TGTGCCAGCAGCTTTTCCCCTTCTCCCAATGAGCAGTTCTTC; CDR3 protein: CASSFSPSPNEQFF
V gene: TRBV4-1; J gene: TRBJ1-5; D gene: .; clone size: many; CDR3 length: 14; CDR3 DNA: TGCGCCAGCAGCCAAGATGTAAGCAATCAGCCCCAGCATTTT; CDR3 protein: CASSQDVSNQPQHF
V gene: TRBV12-3/TRBV12-4; J gene: TRBJ1-6; D gene: .; clone size: many; CDR3 length: 12; CDR3 DNA: TGTGCCAGCAGTTTCTACCGGCCACCCCTCCACTTT; CDR3 protein: CASSFYRPPLHF
V gene: TRBV7-2; J gene: TRBJ2-5; D gene: .; clone size: many; CDR3 length: 18; CDR3 DNA: TGTGCCAGCAGCCCCAGGCGGACGGGGGTAGGCGGGATCGGGGCCCAGTACTTC; CDR3 protein: CASSPRRTGVGGIGAQYF
V gene: TRBV5-1; J gene: TRBJ1-4; D gene: .; clone size: many; CDR3 length: 14; CDR3 DNA: TGCGCCAGCAGCCCGGGACATCAGAATGAAAAACTGTTTTTT; CDR3 protein: CASSPGHQNEKLFF
V gene: TRBV3-1; J gene: TRBJ1-2; D gene: .; clone size: many; CDR3 length: 14; CDR3 DNA: TGTGCCAGCAGCCCCGGACGGGCTGCATATGGCTACACCTTC; CDR3 protein: CASSPGRAAYGYTF
V gene: TRBV30; J gene: TRBJ1-1; D gene: .; clone size: many; CDR3 length: 13; CDR3 DNA: TGTGCCTGGAGTGTACAAGGGTACACTGAAGCTTTCTTT; CDR3 protein: CAWSVQGYTEAFF
V gene: TRBV20-1; J gene: TRBJ2-1; D gene: .; clone size: many; CDR3 length: 13; CDR3 DNA: TGCAGTGCTATGGGGATTTGGGGCAATGAGCAGTTCTTC; CDR3 protein: CSAMGIWGNEQFF
V gene: TRBV5-1; J gene: TRBJ1-2; D gene: TRBD1; clone size: many; CDR3 length: 14; CDR3 DNA: TGCGCCAGCAGCGCGGACAGGGGAAACTATGGCTACACCTTC; CDR3 protein: CASSADRGNYGYTF
V gene: TRBV3-1; J gene: TRBJ2-2; D gene: TRBD2; clone size: .; CDR3 length: 16; CDR3 DNA: TGTGCCAGCAGCCGGACTAGCGGGGGGGCCACCGGGGAGCTGTTTTTT; CDR3 protein: CASSRTSGGATGELFF
V gene: TRBV5-6; J gene: TRBJ1-4; D gene: .; clone size: many; CDR3 length: 15; CDR3 DNA: TGTGCCAGCAGCTTCCTTTCGGGACGGGGGGAAAAACTGTTTTTT; CDR3 protein: CASSFLSGRGEKLFF
V gene: TRBV9; J gene: TRBJ1-2; D gene: .; clone size: many; CDR3 length: 15; CDR3 DNA: TGTGCCAGCAGCGTAGGGGGCCCGGGCGGTTATGGCTACACCTTC; CDR3 protein: CASSVGGPGGYGYTF
V gene: TRBV5-1; J gene: TRBJ2-7; D gene: .; clone size: many; CDR3 length: 13; CDR3 DNA: TGCGCCAGCAGCGCGGGGACCCCCTACGAGCAGTACTTC; CDR3 protein: CASSAGTPYEQYF
V gene: TRBV15; J gene: TRBJ1-2; D gene: .; clone size: many; CDR3 length: 12; CDR3 DNA: TGTGCCACCAGTACAGGTTACTATGGCTACACCTTC; CDR3 protein: CATSTGYYGYTF
V gene: TRBV6-5; J gene: TRBJ2-3; D gene: TRBD1; clone size: many; CDR3 length: 15; CDR3 DNA: TGTGCCAGCACCCCTCCGGGACAGAGAGTGGATACGCAGTATTTT; CDR3 protein: CASTPPGQRVDTQYF
V gene: TRBV6-5; J gene: TRBJ1-1; D gene: .; clone size: many; CDR3 length: 14; CDR3 DNA: TGTGCCAGCAATCCCGGGGGGGCTATTACTGAAGCTTTCTTT; CDR3 protein: CASNPGGAITEAFF
V gene: TRBV20-1; J gene: TRBJ2-5; D gene: .; clone size: many; CDR3 length: 12; CDR3 DNA: TGCAGTGCTAGAGATCGGGGAGAGACCCAGTACTTC; CDR3 protein: CSARDRGETQYF
V gene: TRBV6-6; J gene: TRBJ2-5; D gene: TRBD2; clone size: many; CDR3 length: 15; CDR3 DNA: TGTGCCAGCAGTTACCAAGGACTAGCGAAAGAGACCCAGTACTTC; CDR3 protein: CASSYQGLAKETQYF
V gene: TRBV25-1; J gene: TRBJ1-5; D gene: TRBD1; clone size: .; CDR3 length: 14; CDR3 DNA: TGTGCCAGCAGTGCGACAGGGCCAGGACAGCCCCAGCATTTT; CDR3 protein: CASSATGPGQPQHF
V gene: TRBV12-3/TRBV12-4; J gene: TRBJ1-2; D gene: .; clone size: many; CDR3 length: 14; CDR3 DNA: TGTGCCAGCAGCCCTTCGACGGGCTTCTATGGCTACACCTTC; CDR3 protein: CASSPSTGFYGYTF